The T cell receptor beta chain under discussion was sequenced for a study of cytomegalovirus exposure and HLA in healthy donors. With 3 bases removed from V and 6 bases from J, the gap between germline ends came to 9 bases. There are 13 residues in the CDR3. Germline lookup yields CDR1 LNHDA and CDR2 SQIVND (reference sequence). These donors counted as nominally healthy when sampled, but unrecorded immune exposures were likely. Study-level results: TRBV6-2, TRBV6-3 and some other V segments were unresolvable in 87-base-pair reads.

On this clone: The antigen is not known.

Primers: 60 Vbeta forward and 13 Jbeta reverse. Per the authors' pipeline: The authors later counted tens of millions of unique TCR beta chains, roughly 10 million of them shared. Generated by immunoSEQ multiplex PCR, the TCRdb table keeps only in-frame clones and is missing some. That table furnishes V, J and clone size, whereas the DNA furnished D and trimming. The sample contains 150,000 or so clones, approximately 80% of which appear only once. The sequencing sample was made of PBMCs. This chain joins TRBV19 and TRBJ1-5; D perhaps matches TRBD1 (5 bases). This sequence was found in a woman aged 40 to 49 in good health and CMV-seropositive. CDR3 protein: CASSITGVQPQHF. The CDR3 nucleotides are TGTGCCAGTAGTATTACAGGCGTTCAGCCCCAGCATTTT.